Listed below are T cell receptor beta chains from one sample, sequenced in a study of tumor-infiltrating lymphocytes in oesophageal squamous cell carcinoma. TCRdb reprocessed the PCR reads via MiXCR and lists one record per CDR3 protein. The data show approximately 15,000 distinct CDR3 sequences, about half seen once. What was sequenced was blood. The receptors come from a male donor with esophageal squamous cell carcinoma. CDR3s leave out the opening cysteine and the closing phenylalanine or tryptophan. The order of the fields is V gene, CDR3 protein.

TRBV4-1	ASSQGSQGRGSPLH
TRBV7-2	ASSEYTVGGTYEQY
TRBV7-9	ASSPNRGTGGFGNEQY
TRBV7-6	ASSGRQGRYNEQF
TRBV6-2/TRBV6-3	ASSYSGLAAGMQY
TRBV11-2	ASSSREYGYNEQY
TRBV7-3	ASSREYQETQY
TRBV7-2	ASSLGGRRIRANSSTDTQY
TRBV11-2	ASSFGTSGDNEQF
TRBV28	AGADLRQPQH
TRBV20-1	SACAGHRNTEAF
TRBV5-1	ASSHFFSGGSRTDTQY
TRBV11-2	ASSFSSSPFNEQF
TRBV11-3	ASSLPTSGGGSYEQY